Here is one TCR beta chain with its context. Its antigen remains unknown. The data were taken from a study of T cell responses to AZD1222 COVID-19 vaccine. The data were produced by immunoSEQ multiplex PCR, yet TCRdb's version contains in-frame clones alone and is incomplete. The sample shows roughly 180,000 clones, under 95% of them seen only once. Notes on the study in general: Spike-specific TCR breadth and depth rose after two AZD1222 doses. Within unmutated variant regions lay the reported targets of nearly half of spike-specific TCRs. Donors were largely white British and mainly female; clonal diversity was possibly underestimated. Across the whole spike, CD4 TCRs peaked at regions 160-218 and 743-854.

The TCR was taken from an adult who received the AZD1222 COVID-19 vaccine. The sequencing used peripheral blood, collected 28 days after the second AZD1222 dose.

CDR3 protein: CASSSRGPMNTEAFF. The CDR3 nucleotides read TGTGCCAGCAGCTCCAGGGGGCCCATGAACACTGAAGCTTTCTTT. The V gene is TRBV11-3, the J gene TRBJ1-1, with 8 bases aligning to TRBD1. The trim removed 4 bases at V and 0 bases at J, leaving 4 bases unmatched. This CDR3 has 15 residues. The germline V gene has CDR1 SGHNT and CDR2 YENEEA.